Listed below are T cell receptor beta chains from one sample, sequenced in a study of type 1 and type 2 diabetes patients. TCRdb reprocessed the multiplex PCR reads via MiXCR and lists one record per CDR3 protein. The table records approximately 260,000 distinct CDR3 sequences, over 45% of them present only once. The specimen was peripheral blood mononuclear cells (PBMCs). Receptor source: a man younger than 30 with type 2 diabetes. Each CDR3 is given with its conserved first and last residue. A D gene is named only where the DNA matches it firmly. Clone sizes are given selectively: once, few, many, or a class where the clone is expanded.

cdr3_nt cdr3_aa d_call clone_size j_call v_call
TGTGCCATCAGTGGGGGGGGGCAGGGCGGTCAGCCCCAGCATTTT CAISGGGQGGQPQHF - - TRBJ1-5 TRBV10-3
TGTGCCAGCAGCCAAAGAGGGTCCTTTTCCTACGAGCAGTACTTC CASSQRGSFSYEQYF - few TRBJ2-7 TRBV7-2
TGCGCCAGCACTGGGGGCGAATCCGTTTCACCCCTCCACTTT CASTGGESVSPLHF - - TRBJ1-6 TRBV5-1
TGCAGTGCTAGAGGACAGGGGGACTACGAGCAGTACTTC CSARGQGDYEQYF TRBD1 - TRBJ2-7 TRBV20-1
TGTGCCACCAGCAGAGAGTTGCCAGTTCAGGCTTTCTTT CATSRELPVQAFF - many TRBJ1-1 TRBV15
TGTGCCAGTAGTATAAAGGCTTTGGGGACTGAAGCTTTCTTT CASSIKALGTEAFF - - TRBJ1-1 TRBV19
TGTGCCACCAGTGAGACAGGGGGCAAGCAGTACTTC CATSETGGKQYF TRBD1 - TRBJ2-7 TRBV24-1
TGTGCCAGCAGTCGTGGGCGGGAGGAAGTAGAGACCCAGTACTTC CASSRGREEVETQYF TRBD2 - TRBJ2-5 TRBV28
TGTGCCAGCAGCTTAGCGGGAGATCGGGCATGGAGCTATGGCTACACCTTC CASSLAGDRAWSYGYTF - many TRBJ1-2 TRBV7-8
TGCAGTGCTAGAGAAGAGTCCCCCGGTCGTCAGCCCCAGCATTTT CSAREESPGRQPQHF - few TRBJ1-5 TRBV20-1
TGTGCCAGCAGCCTAGGAGGGCGAGGGTTACCTGAAGCTTTCTTT CASSLGGRGLPEAFF - - TRBJ1-1 TRBV7-9
TGTGCCATCAGTACAGGGGAACCTGGAAACACCATATATTTT CAISTGEPGNTIYF TRBD1 - TRBJ1-3 TRBV10-3
TGTGCCAGCATATCTGGGGGTCCAAATTCTTATAATTCACCCCTCCACTTT CASISGGPNSYNSPLHF - - TRBJ1-6 TRBV2
TGTGCCGCAAGAAAAGGACAGGTCCTTCGTGACTACACCTTC CAARKGQVLRDYTF TRBD1 once TRBJ1-2 TRBV2
TGTGCCAGGACAAGCTACGAGCAGTACTTC CARTSYEQYF - - TRBJ2-7 TRBV24-1
TGCGCCAGCAGACTAGCGGGAGGGATCCTCAATGAGCAGTTCTTC CASRLAGGILNEQFF TRBD2 few TRBJ2-1 TRBV10-1
TGTGCCACCAGCAGAGGTGAGGATTATTATGGCTACACCTTC CATSRGEDYYGYTF - few TRBJ1-2 TRBV15
TGTGCCAGTAGTATAAACCGACAGTCCTATGGCTACACCTTC CASSINRQSYGYTF - - TRBJ1-2 TRBV19
TGTGCCAGCAGCCGGTTGAAGCCCTACGAGCAGTACTTC CASSRLKPYEQYF - - TRBJ2-7 TRBV28
TGTGCCAGCAGCCCAGCTAGCGGGAGGTACAATGAGCAGTTCTTC CASSPASGRYNEQFF TRBD2 - TRBJ2-1 TRBV27
TGTGCCAGTAGTGAACCGGGCCGCGAGCAGTACTTC CASSEPGREQYF - - TRBJ2-7 TRBV19
TGTGCCAGCAGCTACCCGGGTTCCTCAGCTTTCTTT CASSYPGSSAFF - - TRBJ1-1 TRBV13
TGTGCCATCAGGGCTACTAGCACAGATACGCAGTATTTT CAIRATSTDTQYF - - TRBJ2-3 TRBV10-1
TGCGCCAGCAGCCAAGTGGGGACAGTCCTTAGCAATCAGCCCCAGCATTTT CASSQVGTVLSNQPQHF TRBD1 - TRBJ1-5 TRBV4-1
TGTGCCAGCAGCTTAAACGACAAGGGCTCTGGGGCCAACGTCCTGACTTTC CASSLNDKGSGANVLTF - - TRBJ2-6 TRBV7-9
TGTGCCAGCAGTTTATCCTTCCGGGAGGGGATCTATGGCTACACCTTC CASSLSFREGIYGYTF - - TRBJ1-2 TRBV27
TGTGCCAGCAGCACGAACTCCAGGGTAGAGCAGTTCTTC CASSTNSRVEQFF - - TRBJ2-1 TRBV7-9
TGTGCCAGCAGCCAAGCTTTGAACTCGGCCTACGAGCAGTACTTC CASSQALNSAYEQYF - - TRBJ2-7 TRBV14
TGTGCCAGCAGCCCAGTAACCCTAGCGGGACGGAGGGATGAGCAGTTCTTC CASSPVTLAGRRDEQFF TRBD2 - TRBJ2-1 TRBV7-9
TGTGCCAGCAGCTTAACGGGAGACGACAATGAGCAGTTCTTC CASSLTGDDNEQFF - - TRBJ2-1 TRBV7-3
TGTGCCAGCAGTGGTCGGGACTACGAGCAGTACTTC CASSGRDYEQYF - many TRBJ2-7 TRBV2
TGTGCCAGCAGCTTCAGGGTCTCCGCTGAAGCTTTCTTT CASSFRVSAEAFF - - TRBJ1-1 TRBV7-8
TGCGCCAGCAGCCCCCGGGGGGACCAAGAGACCCAGTACTTC CASSPRGDQETQYF TRBD2 - TRBJ2-5 TRBV5-1
TGTGCCAGCAGTGGTCTTCCGGGGGCTCTGGACGAGCAGTACTTC CASSGLPGALDEQYF - - TRBJ2-7 TRBV6-1
TGTGCCAGCAGTTTAAGTTTTCGGGGTATGCATGAGCAGTTCTTC CASSLSFRGMHEQFF - once TRBJ2-1 TRBV27
TGTGCCAGCAGTTCCGGGGGGGATGTGGACAGGGCCTACGAGCAGTACTTC CASSSGGDVDRAYEQYF - - TRBJ2-7 TRBV30
TGTGCCAGCAGTGGCCCGGACAAGATTTACGAGCAGTACTTC CASSGPDKIYEQYF - - TRBJ2-7 TRBV28
TGTGCCAGCAGTGGGAGGACAGGGGGGGAGACCCAGTACTTC CASSGRTGGETQYF TRBD1 - TRBJ2-5 TRBV27
TGTGCCAGCTCGCCGGTAGCGGGGGGGCGATACGAGCAGTACTTC CASSPVAGGRYEQYF TRBD2 - TRBJ2-7 TRBV18
TGCAGCGTTAAGGGACTGCGAGCGGGGCGGGCGTTATCGGTCGAGACCCAGTACTTC CSVKGLRAGRALSVETQYF TRBD2 - TRBJ2-5 TRBV29-1
TGTGCCAGCCGCGTAGAGGGGGAAGGGACCCTCTATGGCTACACCTTC CASRVEGEGTLYGYTF - - TRBJ1-2 TRBV9
TGTGCCACCAGCAGAGCCGGGACAGGCGCTGAAGCTTTCTTT CATSRAGTGAEAFF TRBD1 - TRBJ1-1 TRBV15
TGTGCCAGTAGGGCGGTGACAGTCAACACTGAAGCTTTCTTT CASRAVTVNTEAFF - - TRBJ1-1 TRBV19
TGTGCCAGCAGCTATTTACTTCGGGATCCACCCGAGGAAGAGACCCAGTACTTC CASSYLLRDPPEEETQYF - once TRBJ2-5 TRBV28
TGTGCCAGCAGCCCCCCCGGACTAGCGAATGACGAGCAGTACTTC CASSPPGLANDEQYF TRBD2 - TRBJ2-7 TRBV6-6
TGTGCCAGCAGCTCCCCAAGGGCGGGAGGGCCCACCGGGGAGCTGTTTTTT CASSSPRAGGPTGELFF TRBD2 - TRBJ2-2 TRBV11-1
TGCGCCAGCAGCCGCGACACAACCGGGGAGCTGTTTTTT CASSRDTTGELFF - - TRBJ2-2 TRBV5-1
TGCGCCAGCAACCAAGATCGAGGGCCTTACGAGCAGTACTTC CASNQDRGPYEQYF - - TRBJ2-7 TRBV4-1
TGTGCCACCAGCAGAGAATTACAGGGACAGCCCCAGCATTTT CATSRELQGQPQHF - few TRBJ1-5 TRBV15
TGTGCCAGCGGAAGGGCGGAAACCCAAGAGACCCAGTACTTC CASGRAETQETQYF - - TRBJ2-5 TRBV10-3
TGTGCCACCAGTGCGATCCCGGGAGACGAAGAGACCCAGTACTTC CATSAIPGDEETQYF - - TRBJ2-5 TRBV24-1
TGCGCCAGCAGACTCGACACCCGTTCACCCCTCCACTTT CASRLDTRSPLHF - few TRBJ1-6 TRBV4-1
TGTGCCAGCAGTCCTCAGGGGGATAATTCACCCCTCCACTTT CASSPQGDNSPLHF TRBD1 - TRBJ1-6 TRBV7-9
TGTGCCAGCAGTGGGAGACTAACTGACACCGGGGAGCTGTTTTTT CASSGRLTDTGELFF - - TRBJ2-2 TRBV27
TGTGCCAGCAGTAAGGACAGGGGGGTCTACGAGCAGTACTTC CASSKDRGVYEQYF TRBD1 few TRBJ2-7 TRBV28
TGTGCCAGCACCCGGACTAGCCGGGCCACTGAGCAGTTCTTC CASTRTSRATEQFF TRBD2 - TRBJ2-1 TRBV7-2
TGTGCCAGTAGTATGGGGAATTCACCCCTCCACTTT CASSMGNSPLHF - few TRBJ1-6 TRBV19